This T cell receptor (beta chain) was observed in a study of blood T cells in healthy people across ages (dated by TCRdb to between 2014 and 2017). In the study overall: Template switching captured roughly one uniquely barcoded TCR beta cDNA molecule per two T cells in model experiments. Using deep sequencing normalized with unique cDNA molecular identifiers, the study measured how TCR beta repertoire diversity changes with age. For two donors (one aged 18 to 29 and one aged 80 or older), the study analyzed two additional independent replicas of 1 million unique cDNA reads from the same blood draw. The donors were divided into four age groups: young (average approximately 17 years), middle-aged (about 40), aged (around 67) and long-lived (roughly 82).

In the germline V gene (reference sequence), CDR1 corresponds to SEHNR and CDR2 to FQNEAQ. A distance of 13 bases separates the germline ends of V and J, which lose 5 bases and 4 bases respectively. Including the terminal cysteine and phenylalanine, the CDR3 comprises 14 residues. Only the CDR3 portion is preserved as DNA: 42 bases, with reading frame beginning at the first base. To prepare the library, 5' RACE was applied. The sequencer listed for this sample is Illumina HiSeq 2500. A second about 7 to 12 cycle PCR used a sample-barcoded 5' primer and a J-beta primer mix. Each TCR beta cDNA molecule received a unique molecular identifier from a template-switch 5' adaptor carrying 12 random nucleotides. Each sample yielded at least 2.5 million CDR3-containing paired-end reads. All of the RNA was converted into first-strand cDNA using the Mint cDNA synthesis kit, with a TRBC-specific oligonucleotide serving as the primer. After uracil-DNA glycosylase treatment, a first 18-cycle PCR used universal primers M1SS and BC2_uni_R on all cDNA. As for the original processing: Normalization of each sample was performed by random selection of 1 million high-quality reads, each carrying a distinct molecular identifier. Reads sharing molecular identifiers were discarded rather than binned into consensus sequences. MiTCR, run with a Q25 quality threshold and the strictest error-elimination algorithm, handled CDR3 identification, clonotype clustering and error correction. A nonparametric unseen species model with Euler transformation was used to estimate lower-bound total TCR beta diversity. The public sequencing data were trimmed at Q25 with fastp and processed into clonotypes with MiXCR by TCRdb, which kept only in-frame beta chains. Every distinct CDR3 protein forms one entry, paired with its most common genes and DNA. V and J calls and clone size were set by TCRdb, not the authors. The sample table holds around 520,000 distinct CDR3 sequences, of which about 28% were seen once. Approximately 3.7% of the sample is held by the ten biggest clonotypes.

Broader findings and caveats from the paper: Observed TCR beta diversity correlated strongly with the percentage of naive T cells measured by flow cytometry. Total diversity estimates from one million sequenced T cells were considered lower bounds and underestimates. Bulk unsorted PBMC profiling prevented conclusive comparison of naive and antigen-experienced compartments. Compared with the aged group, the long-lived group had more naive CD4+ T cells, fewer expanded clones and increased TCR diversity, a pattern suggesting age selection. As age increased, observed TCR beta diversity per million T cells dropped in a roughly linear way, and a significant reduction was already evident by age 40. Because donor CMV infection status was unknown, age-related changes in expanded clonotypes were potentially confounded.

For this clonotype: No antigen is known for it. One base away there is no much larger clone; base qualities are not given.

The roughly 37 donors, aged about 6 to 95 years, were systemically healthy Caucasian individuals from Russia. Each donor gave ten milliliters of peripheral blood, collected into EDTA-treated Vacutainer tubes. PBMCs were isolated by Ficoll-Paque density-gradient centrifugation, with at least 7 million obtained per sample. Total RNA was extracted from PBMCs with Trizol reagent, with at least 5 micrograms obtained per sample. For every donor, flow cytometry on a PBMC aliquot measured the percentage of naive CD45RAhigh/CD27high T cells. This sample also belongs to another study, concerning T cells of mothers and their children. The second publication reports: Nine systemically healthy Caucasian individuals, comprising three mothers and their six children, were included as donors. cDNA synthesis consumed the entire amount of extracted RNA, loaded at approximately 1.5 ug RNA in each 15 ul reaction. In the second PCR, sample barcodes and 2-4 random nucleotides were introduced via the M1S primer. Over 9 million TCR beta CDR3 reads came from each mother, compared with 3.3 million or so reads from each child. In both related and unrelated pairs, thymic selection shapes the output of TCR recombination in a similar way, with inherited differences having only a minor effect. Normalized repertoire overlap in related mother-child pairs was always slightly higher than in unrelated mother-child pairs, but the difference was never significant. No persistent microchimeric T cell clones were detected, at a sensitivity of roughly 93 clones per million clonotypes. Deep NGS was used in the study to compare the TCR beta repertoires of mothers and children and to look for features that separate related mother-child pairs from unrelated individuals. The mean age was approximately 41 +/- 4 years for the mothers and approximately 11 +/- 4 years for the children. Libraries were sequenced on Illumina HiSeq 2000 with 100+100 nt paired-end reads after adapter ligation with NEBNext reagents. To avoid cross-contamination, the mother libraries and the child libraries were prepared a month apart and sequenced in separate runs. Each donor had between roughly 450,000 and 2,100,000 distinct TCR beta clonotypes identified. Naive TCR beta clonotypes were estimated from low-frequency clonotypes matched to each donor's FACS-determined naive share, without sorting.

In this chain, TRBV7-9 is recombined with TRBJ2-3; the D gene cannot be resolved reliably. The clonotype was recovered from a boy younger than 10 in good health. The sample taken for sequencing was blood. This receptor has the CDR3 CASSQDELPDTQYF. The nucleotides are TGTGCCAGCAGCCAGGACGAACTACCAGATACGCAGTATTTT.